This entry features one T cell receptor (beta chain) sequence. This sample is drawn from a study of shared clonotypes between healthy human individuals. Authors' data handling: Quality scores were absent from the junction-only immunoSEQ sequences, so filtering differed. Clones were sequenced by immunoSEQ multiplex PCR, and TCRdb holds only the in-frame ones, with some missing. V and J calls and clone size come straight from that table; D and trimming were deduced from the DNA. The table has some 500,000 clones, 60% to 80% seen once. The CDR3 runs 14 residues. Germline CDR1 and CDR2: KGHSH and LQKENI. Trimming at V came to 4 bases and at J to 5 bases, leaving 2 bases not matched to a gene.

The chain has TRBV18 and TRBJ1-5; 10 bases align to TRBD1. The receptor was derived from a woman between 40 and 55 years old in good health. Some clones in this sample may be carry-over from other donors' samples. The sequenced sample consisted of PBMCs. This chain's CDR3 is CASSLGTGDQPQHF. DNA of the CDR3: TGTGCCAGCTCACTAGGGACAGGGGATCAGCCCCAGCATTTT.